The T cell receptor beta chain described here comes from a study of monozygotic twins with inflammatory bowel disease (dated by TCRdb to between 2017 and 2020). Regarding the study in general: A total of about 28 monozygotic twin pairs were included in the full study, comprising nine German pairs (four IBD-concordant, five IBD-discordant) and 19 IBD-discordant Danish pairs. The search for disease-associated traits relied mainly on comparing, within discordant pairs, IBD patients with their genetically identical healthy co-twins. Each individual had, on average, about 151 000 unique TCRalpha sequences and 181 000 unique TCRbeta sequences available for analysis. What the authors observed across the whole study: IBD patients shared fewer clonotypes with other individuals than healthy twins did, most markedly in patients showing signs of disease activity. Concordant and discordant twins showed no difference in repertoire similarity, possibly because of limited statistical power. No single strong signal or clonotype linked to IBD turned up in the results, so the idea that one exists was not supported. The analysis was unable to tell different T cell subtypes apart. A decrease in TCRbeta repertoire diversity, as measured by inverse Simpson index, was observed in IBD patients compared with their healthy co-twins. Background noise and inter-individual variability may have been introduced into the repertoires by the differing immunosuppressive treatments among patients.

Receptors were amplified or captured by 5' RACE. For each TCR library, around 4,000 ng of total RNA was used. For each sample, cDNA was synthesized in eight separate reactions using SMARTScribe reverse transcriptase. During cDNA synthesis, template switching was used to introduce unique molecular identifiers that contained a 6-nucleotide sample barcode. Amplification of TCRalpha and TCRbeta cDNA involved two nested PCRs of 16 and 9 cycles, and each PCR was followed by bead purification. Before amplification, cDNA was treated with uracil DNA-glycosylase and purified using the QIAquick PCR purification kit. In the second PCR, Illumina TruSeq-compatible adapters and sample-specific barcodes were added. Library quality and concentration were checked on TapeStation and Qubit, and libraries were pooled at around 5.3 ng each. Sequencing of pooled libraries was carried out on an Illumina HiSeq2500 single-index Rapid Run using 2 x 100 bp reads and custom sequencing primers. As for how the authors treated the data: MiGEC version 1.2.6 was used for UMI-based consensus assembly to correct PCR and sequencing errors. MiXCR version 2.1.1 was used to carry out V(D)J alignment, clonotype assembly and CDR3 extraction. To normalise gene usage, clonotype sharing and MAIT/NKT TCR abundance, the top 1000, 10 000 and 20 000 clonotypes in each sample were analysed. After downsampling to 27 000 UMIs, diversity was calculated as the inverse Simpson index using the vegan R package. Statistical testing used paired Mann-Whitney U tests on the discordant twin pairs and applied Benjamini-Hochberg correction for multiple testing. Reads reprocessed by TCRdb are summarized as one entry per CDR3 protein sequence, and DNA is absent. The V and J calls reflect TCRdb's pipeline rather than the authors' work. This sample's table has entries for approximately 420,000 distinct CDR3 sequences. Of the sample, approximately 2.3% is held by the ten largest clones.

From each donor, a roughly 2.7 ml peripheral blood sample was collected into PAXgene tubes and kept at -80 degrees C. Total RNA was isolated from whole blood with the PAXgene blood miRNA kit on an automated QIAcube, without T cell sorting. Deep TCRalpha and TCRbeta repertoire profiling with unique molecular barcoding was performed on peripheral blood of monozygotic twin pairs concordant or discordant for inflammatory bowel disease. Smoking habits were recorded for all twin pairs, and individuals were classified as current, former or never smokers. CDR1 and CDR2 are drawn from the germline V gene (reference sequence): MNHEY, SMNVEV. The CDR3 runs 16 residues from the cysteine to the phenylalanine. The entry carries no DNA sequence. On this clonotype itself: No antigen is known for it.

The receptor's source is a human donor with ulcerative colitis or Crohn's disease, or a healthy co-twin of an affected twin (not recorded which). The sequence is built from TRBV27 and TRBJ2-1; absent DNA, TCRdb's TRBD2 call cannot be checked. What was sequenced was blood. The CDR3 has the sequence CASSLGGRAGWDEQFF.